This T cell receptor (beta chain) was captured in a study of technical replicates of blood from several donors. TCRdb's table, derived via immunoSEQ multiplex PCR, lists solely in-frame clones and lacks some. The sample has under 90,000 clones, roughly 98% seen once; the top ten hold approximately 0.15%. V shed 7 bases and J 4 bases; nucleotides not matched to a gene: 8. The CDR3 is 15 residues long. Germline assignment: CDR1 LNHDA and CDR2 SQIVND (reference sequence). This rearrangement joins TRBV19 to TRBJ1-2; 11 nucleotides line up with TRBD1. The TCR comes from a human donor in good health. The sample taken for sequencing was T cells isolated from PBMCs. CDR3 in amino acids: CASTLDRGRLYGYTF. The CDR3 DNA reads TGTGCCAGTACCCTGGACAGGGGGCGACTCTATGGCTACACCTTC.